This paragraph reports one T cell receptor beta chain. Its cognate antigen is unknown. Healthy bone marrow donors made up the donors. This record belongs to a study of cytomegalovirus exposure and HLA in healthy donors. Study-wide results and caveats: The study had only CMV serostatus as immune exposure information. HLA restriction was apparent for most CMV-associated TCR beta chains in a later analysis. It was taken for granted in presence/absence analyses that sequencing depth across donors was roughly uniform.

With 60 Vbeta and 13 Jbeta primers, the PCR was carried out. TCRdb keeps only in-frame clones here, not all; method: immunoSEQ multiplex PCR. The sample holds 150,000 to 200,000 clones; roughly 79% are singletons and the top ten take about 2%. Trimming cost V 1 base and J 4 bases, with 13 bases left between them. Germline V gene lookup returns CDR1 LGHNA and CDR2 YSLEER. This CDR3 comprises 15 residues. The rearrangement joins TRBV4-3 to TRBJ1-2; unclear D gene. The receptor was derived from a woman younger than 45 in good health and CMV-seropositive. The sequenced sample was PBMCs. The CDR3 is CASSQVTGLSYGYTF. CDR3 DNA sequence: TGCGCCAGCAGCCAAGTTACGGGGTTGAGCTATGGCTACACCTTC.